This T cell receptor beta chain was captured by sequencing in a study of blood T cell repertoires in COVID-19. About the study: The origin of the acute and convalescent COVID-19 samples was the United States, Italy and Spain.

Participants had their cohort set by participant-reported clinical history. The germline V gene has CDR1 LNHDA and CDR2 SQIVND (reference sequence). Losses at the gene ends were 4 bases for V and 4 bases for J; bases not matched to a gene: 7. The CDR3 covers 16 residues. Per the study methods: Nucleated cell counts were estimated from reference gene primer amplification. Profiling relied on immunoSEQ multiplex PCR, and the TCRdb table lists in-frame clones only, not all of them. V and J calls and clone size follow that table, whereas D and trimming were derived from the DNA. The table lists approximately 150,000 clones, approximately 80% of them singletons.

This sequence joins TRBV19 and TRBJ1-2; TRBD1 agrees at 12 bases. Source material: PBMCs or T cells enriched from blood (not recorded which). The sequence came from a man in his 70s who had been exposed to COVID-19. CDR3 protein: CASSREPGQGAYGYTF. The CDR3 bases are TGTGCCAGTAGTAGGGAACCGGGACAGGGGGCCTATGGCTACACCTTC.